This entry features one T cell receptor beta chain sequence. This specimen belongs to a study of blood T cell repertoires in COVID-19. Study summary: PBMCs, B-cell-depleted T cells, or T cells were the source of the cDNA or gDNA that made up the material.

Enrolled through a virtual design, the participants were between roughly 18 and 89 years of age and came from around 25 US areas. Each participant's cohort was designated according to participant-reported clinical history. As processed by the authors: Amplification of reference gene primers was used by the study to estimate nucleated cell counts. Sequencing used immunoSEQ multiplex PCR; TCRdb keeps in-frame clones, though not all of them. V, J and clone size reflect that table, while D and trimming were determined from the DNA. The sample holds about 270,000 clones, approximately 90% seen once. Germline CDR1 and CDR2: SGHTA and FQGTGA. The V gene end was trimmed by 3 bases and the J gene end by 4 bases; junction bases not matched to a gene: 3. This CDR3 contains 14 residues.

Sequenced material: PBMCs or T cells enriched from blood (not recorded which). This chain connects TRBV7-3 to TRBJ1-1; 9 nucleotides line up with TRBD1. This clonotype was sampled from a woman under 30 who had recovered from COVID-19. The CDR3 is CASSLKGQGTEAFF. The CDR3 bases are TGTGCCAGCAGCTTGAAGGGACAGGGCACTGAAGCTTTCTTT.